This is a list of T cell receptor beta chains from one sample in a study of cytomegalovirus exposure and HLA in healthy donors. The protocol was immunoSEQ multiplex PCR, while the TCRdb copy is restricted to in-frame clones and leaves out a portion. Among about 200,000 clones listed, around 81% were seen once. The sample taken for sequencing was PBMCs. Receptors were obtained from a man in his late teens or twenties in good health and CMV-seronegative. The conserved cysteine and the conserved F or W are not part of the CDR3 here. Each record gives: J gene, V gene, CDR3 protein.

>TRBJ2-7|TRBV7-7
ASAQGISYEQY
>TRBJ2-2|TRBV2
ASMAGGPGTGELF
>TRBJ1-1|TRBV5-4
ASSLSGRGLITAF
>TRBJ2-7|TRBV4-3
ASSHRLAGGGYEQY
>TRBJ2-3|TRBV4-3
ASSQRESVDTQY
>TRBJ2-7|TRBV4-3
ASSQEYGAGEKY
>TRBJ2-5|TRBV5-6
ASSLSSGGQETQY
>TRBJ1-1|TRBV7-2
ASSNTANTEAF
>TRBJ2-7|TRBV7-2
ASSLGVTVYEQY
>TRBJ2-2|TRBV7-2
ASSLLPGAGELF
>TRBJ1-5|TRBV4-3
ASSQGIGGYPPYSNQPQH
>TRBJ2-2|TRBV29-1
SVEGRDRRNTGELF
>TRBJ2-5|TRBV6-6
ASSYSFQGQY
>TRBJ2-7|TRBV7-9
SSTEWGRGEQY